The 18 T cell receptor beta chains listed next were all sequenced from one sample in a study of T-cell reconstitution after alpha-beta-depleted transplantation in children. Unique molecular identifiers tagged the TCRbeta library. Via MiXCR, TCRdb re-called the PCR reads, giving one row per CDR3 protein. The repertoire holds around 800,000 distinct CDR3 sequences, with around 15% as singletons. The sample was PBMCs, mostly from graft donor cells, taken 360 days after TCRalphabeta/CD19-depleted stem cell transplant. These receptors came from a male patient aged 10 to 17 who had a stem cell transplant for acute lymphoblastic leukemia, so the T cells may come from the graft donor.

This clonotype appeared a few times. The rearrangement joins TRBV12-3 or TRBV12-4 to TRBJ1-1; D ambiguous. V shed 2 bases and J shed 1 base, with 17 bases lying between them. The CDR3 totals 17 residues. The CDR3 loop is CASSLYPIGYRNTEAFF. The CDR3 DNA reads TGTGCCAGCAGTTTATATCCCATCGGTTATAGGAACACTGAAGCTTTCTTT.

The rearrangement joins TRBV18 to TRBJ2-1; 7 positions agree with TRBD2. The germline gives CDR1 KGHSH, CDR2 LQKENI. Unmatched junction bases numbered 12, after V lost 3 bases and J lost 10 bases. CDR3 length: 15 residues. As DNA, the CDR3 is TGTGCCAGCTCACCGGGCTTGCAGCCGGGGGGAGAGCAGTTCTTC. Its translation is CASSPGLQPGGEQFF.

This clonotype was found a few times. V is TRBV7-8 and J is TRBJ2-7, with no clear D. This CDR3 is built from 14 residues. The V gene lost 5 bases and the J gene lost 1 base, with 12 bases spanning the gap. Germline loops: CDR1 SGHVS, CDR2 FQNEAQ. CDR3 region: CASSHRPGSYEQYF. CDR3 coding DNA: TGTGCCAGCAGCCACCGACCAGGTTCCTACGAGCAGTACTTC. Together with reference TRBV7-8 and TRBJ2-7, the CDR3 gives the full variable domain: GAGVSQSPRYKVAKRGQDVALRCDPISGHVSLFWYQQALGQGPEFLTYFQNEAQLDKSGLPSDRFFAERPEGSVSTLKIQRTQQEDSAVYLCASSHRPGSYEQYFGPGTRLTVT.

This clonotype has at least ten counts. The genes are TRBV20-1 and TRBJ2-7; 9 bases agree with TRBD2. Germline CDR1 reads DFQATT; CDR2 reads SNEGSKA (reference sequence). J lost 3 bases, V lost 1 base, and 7 bases had no gene match. CDR3 length: 15 amino acids. DNA for the CDR3: TGCAGTGCTAGAGTGGGATTAGCGGGAGTCTACGAGCAGTACTTC. Amino acid sequence: CSARVGLAGVYEQYF.

A word on this clonotype: One junction end does not reproduce the germline sequence, and a read error may be involved. The chain carries TRBV12-3 or TRBV12-4 and TRBJ2-3; tentatively, D is TRBD2 (5 bases). This CDR3 spans 12 amino acids. For the CDR3, the DNA is TGTGCCAGCAGTTTAGGAGGGAGACTACGGGATTTT. This encodes CASSLGGRLRDF.

In its sample, this clonotype was seen a few times. This rearrangement joins TRBV29-1 to TRBJ1-1, with D perhaps matching TRBD1 (6 bases). The CDR3 sequence is 15 residues long. V lost 4 bases, J lost 1 base, and 16 bases lay in between. In germline, CDR1 is SQVTM, CDR2 ANQGSEA. CDR3 in DNA: TGCAGCGTTGCGAGGAGGGGGGCAAAGAACACTGAAGCTTTCTTT. Translating gives CSVARRGAKNTEAFF.

The V and J genes are TRBV7-9 and TRBJ1-3, with 7 bases lining up with TRBD1. Germline lookup yields CDR1 SEHNR and CDR2 FQNEAQ (reference sequence). CDR3 length: 14 amino acids. Losses at the gene ends were 5 bases for V and 7 bases for J; bases not matched to a gene: 8. The CDR3 region has the DNA TGTGCCAGCAGCCGCCCGGACAGGAGTAACACCATATATTTT. It specifies CASSRPDRSNTIYF.

Only a few counts were recorded for this clonotype. The rearrangement joins TRBV5-1 to TRBJ2-1, with D hard to call. The CDR3 consists of 15 residues. V was cut by 1 base and J by 0 bases, with 8 bases left in between. CDR1 SGHRS and CDR2 YFSETQ come from the germline V gene. The CDR3 loop reads CASSLLRASYNEQFF. The CDR3 bases are TGCGCCAGCAGCTTGCTGCGCGCCTCCTACAATGAGCAGTTCTTC.

This clonotype occurred a few times. The chain joins TRBV5-6 to TRBJ2-1, with 11 positions matching TRBD2. The CDR3 is 22 residues long. Trimming took 3 bases from V and 2 from J; bases not matched to a gene: 22. Germline CDR1 and CDR2: SGHDT and YYEEEE. The CDR3 here is CASSSPDQILAGEVLPYNEQFF. In DNA, the CDR3 is TGTGCCAGCAGCTCACCAGACCAAATACTAGCGGGAGAAGTATTGCCCTACAATGAGCAGTTCTTC.

The V and J genes are TRBV7-9 and TRBJ1-1; D is uncertain. The ends were cut back, 1 base at V and 7 bases at J, with 13 bases in the middle. Germline V gene lookup returns CDR1 SEHNR and CDR2 FQNEAQ (reference sequence). The CDR3 extends over 14 amino acids. This CDR3 reads CASSLGSWEVEAFF. CDR3 nucleotide sequence: TGTGCCAGCAGCTTAGGTAGTTGGGAGGTTGAAGCTTTCTTT.

The gene calls are TRBV14 and TRBJ2-5; no clear D. Per germline, CDR1 SGHDN and CDR2 FVKESK. The CDR3 spans 17 residues. The ends were cut back, 1 base at V and 3 bases at J, with 18 bases in the middle. The CDR3 region is CASSQVFGMPVKETQYF. Written as DNA, the CDR3 is TGTGCCAGCAGCCAAGTATTTGGGATGCCGGTGAAAGAGACCCAGTACTTC.

This clonotype showed up just a few times. The chain combines TRBV18 with TRBJ1-1; D is unresolved. Looked up from germline, CDR1 is KGHSH and CDR2 is LQKENI. Trimming took off 0 bases at V and 0 bases at J, with 20 bases between the two ends. The CDR3 extends over 19 amino acids. CDR3 nucleotide sequence: TGTGCCAGCTCACCACCTTCTCCCCGCAGACAAAGTATGAACACTGAAGCTTTCTTT. It yields the protein CASSPPSPRRQSMNTEAFF.

This clonotype was observed a few times. The chain links TRBV30 to TRBJ2-1; TRBD1 matches 7 bases. The V segment lost 3 bases and the J segment 2 bases; nucleotides outside the gene matches: 1. Germline values: CDR1 GTSNPN, CDR2 SVGIG (reference sequence). The length of the CDR3 is 13 residues. The CDR3 reads CAWRTGAYNEQFF. CDR3 nucleotide sequence: TGTGCCTGGAGAACAGGGGCCTACAATGAGCAGTTCTTC. Together with reference TRBV30 and TRBJ2-1, the CDR3 gives the full variable domain: SQTIHQWPATLVQPVGSPLSLECTVEGTSNPNLYWYRQAAGRGLQLLFYSVGIGQISSEVPQNLSASRPQDRQFILSSKKLLLSDSGFYLCAWRTGAYNEQFFGPGTRLTVL.

The chain employs TRBV24-1 and TRBJ2-3; 10 nucleotides agree with TRBD1. The J segment lost 8 bases and the V segment lost 9 bases, leaving 13 bases of the junction unmatched. This CDR3 comprises 15 residues. Germline loops: CDR1 KGHDR, CDR2 SFDVKD. The chain's CDR3 is CATASRDRGLGTQYF. The DNA for the CDR3 is TGTGCCACCGCCTCCCGGGACAGGGGATTGGGTACGCAGTATTTT.

The chain joins TRBV3-1 to TRBJ1-6; TRBD1 matches 7 bases. V lost 4 bases, J lost 7 bases, and 4 bases stayed unmatched. Per germline, CDR1 LGHDT and CDR2 YNNKEL (reference sequence). There are 14 residues in the CDR3. The CDR3 loop is CASSRPGQNSPLHF. The CDR3 DNA sequence: TGTGCCAGCAGCCGACCGGGACAGAATTCACCCCTCCACTTT.

The chain uses TRBV29-1 and TRBJ1-2, with D possibly being TRBD1 (6 bases). Germline values: CDR1 SQVTM, CDR2 ANQGSEA. CDR3 length: 10 amino acids. V shed 5 bases and J shed 8 bases, with 9 bases lying between them. CDR3 residues: CSVSGGGYTF. The DNA of the CDR3 is TGCAGCGTTTCCGGGGGCGGCTACACCTTC. Combining the CDR3 with reference TRBV29-1 and TRBJ1-2 gives the whole variable domain SAVISQKPSRDICQRGTSLTIQCQVDSQVTMMFWYRQQPGQSLTLIATANQGSEATYESGFVIDKFPISRPNLTFSTLTVSNMSPEDSSIYLCSVSGGGYTFGSGTRLTVV.

This clonotype has a count of ten or more. This chain uses TRBV12-3 or TRBV12-4 with TRBJ2-5; TRBD1 agrees at 7 bases. V trimming: 2 bases; J trimming: 2 bases; junction bases outside the gene matches: 5. The CDR3 is made up of 15 amino acids. The CDR3 DNA follows: TGTGCCAGCAGTTTAAACAGGGGCCGTCAAGAGACCCAGTACTTC. Translation: CASSLNRGRQETQYF.

This rearrangement joins TRBV6-1 to TRBJ2-2, with a possible D match to TRBD1 (6 bases). Germline V gene sequence: CDR1 MNHNS, CDR2 SASEGT. V shed 5 bases and J shed 3 bases, with 13 bases lying between them. The CDR3 totals 15 residues. CDR3 DNA: TGTGCCAGCAGTCCCGACAGGAGAGACACCGGGGAGCTGTTTTTT. This translates into CASSPDRRDTGELFF.